The 8 T cell receptor beta chains below come from one sample, sequenced in a study of cytomegalovirus exposure and HLA in healthy donors. The PCR was carried out with 60 Vbeta primers and 13 Jbeta primers. Sequenced by immunoSEQ multiplex PCR; TCRdb stores in-frame clones only, minus some. The sample lists some 200,000 clones; roughly 73% were seen once. The material sequenced was PBMCs. These receptors came from a female donor in good health and CMV-seronegative.

The chain combines TRBV30 with TRBJ1-4; the match to TRBD1 covers 10 bases. Germline CDR1 reads GTSNPN; CDR2 reads SVGIG (reference sequence). The ends lost 3 bases at V and 8 bases at J; junction bases unmatched: 12. The CDR3 loop spans 16 amino acids. This CDR3 is CAWSPTRTGGTEKLFF. In DNA, the CDR3 is TGTGCCTGGAGCCCAACTCGGACAGGGGGGACGGAAAAACTGTTTTTT.

The J gene is TRBJ1-3, the V gene TRBV7-9; the D is unclear. Germline CDR1 is SEHNR and CDR2 is FQNEAQ (reference sequence). V lost 5 bases and J 0 bases, leaving 14 bases between the germline ends. CDR3 size: 16 residues. CDR3 sequence: CASSTFRRDSGNTIYF. CDR3 nucleotides: TGTGCCAGCAGCACGTTCCGACGGGACTCTGGAAACACCATATATTTT.

This chain joins TRBV28 and TRBJ1-5; D is perhaps TRBD1 (5 bases). Germline V lookup: CDR1 MDHEN, CDR2 SYDVKM. The CDR3 is made up of 16 amino acids. V was shortened by 7 bases and J by 0 bases, with 16 bases between the two germline ends. Written as DNA, the CDR3 is TGTGCCAGCACAAAGAGGGACTTCTATAGCAATCAGCCCCAGCATTTT. Encoded protein: CASTKRDFYSNQPQHF.

In this sample, this clone turned up once. The chain recombines TRBV7-2 with TRBJ2-5; 8 bases are a match to TRBD1. CDR1 is SGHTA and CDR2 is FQGNSA in the germline V gene. This CDR3 region has 15 residues. Germline trimming cut 5 bases from V and 1 base from J; bases unmatched to any gene: 6. The CDR3 here is CASSAGQVLQETQYF. In DNA, the CDR3 is TGTGCCAGCAGCGCGGGACAGGTGCTCCAAGAGACCCAGTACTTC.

V gene TRBV5-1 combines with J gene TRBJ1-5; the match to TRBD1 covers 7 bases. With 0 bases clipped from V and 4 bases from J, the junction kept 4 bases outside the gene matches. Per germline, CDR1 SGHRS and CDR2 YFSETQ. This CDR3 is built from 15 residues. CDR3 sequence reads: CASSLEGARNQPQHF. CDR3 bases: TGCGCCAGCAGCTTGGAGGGGGCGCGGAATCAGCCCCAGCATTTT.

The chain joins TRBV25-1 to TRBJ2-7; D is possibly TRBD1 (6 bases). V was clipped by 4 bases and J by 3 bases, with 10 bases between them. The germline V gene encodes CDR1 MGHDK and CDR2 SYGVNS. The CDR3 sequence is 13 residues long. The CDR3 DNA follows: TGTGCCAGCAGTGCTCAAGGGGGCTACGAGCAGTACTTC. Encoded protein: CASSAQGGYEQYF.

This chain uses TRBV6-1 with TRBJ2-5; possible D gene TRBD2, 6 bases. Deletions cut 5 bases from V and 5 bases from J, with 12 bases between. Germline V gene sequence: CDR1 MNHNS, CDR2 SASEGT. The CDR3 covers 13 residues. DNA for the CDR3: TGTGCCAGCAGTCTGGGGGGAATGGAGACCCAGTACTTC. Translation: CASSLGGMETQYF.

This clone occurred a few times. This chain links TRBV4-3 with TRBJ2-1, with TRBD2 matching 9 bases. The germline gives CDR1 LGHNA, CDR2 YSLEER. After removal of 4 bases from V and 2 bases from J, the junction contained 6 bases not matched to a gene. This CDR3 comprises 16 residues. CDR3 nucleotide sequence: TGCGCCAGCAGCCTAAGCGGGACTAGCCCCTACAATGAGCAGTTCTTC. Translating it yields CASSLSGTSPYNEQFF.